Listed here are 6 T cell receptor beta chains from one sample, sequenced in a study of blood T cell repertoires in COVID-19. TCRdb's table, derived via immunoSEQ multiplex PCR, lists solely in-frame clones and lacks some. This sample has over 110,000 clones, with about 90% found just once. Sequenced input: peripheral blood. Receptors originate from a woman between 50 and 59 years old with acute or convalescent COVID-19.

The genes are TRBV5-1 and TRBJ1-1, with unresolved D. The CDR3 totals 14 residues. Germline-derived CDR1 and CDR2 are SGHRS and YFSETQ. The V end was cut by 0 bases, the J end by 2 bases, with 8 bases between. The CDR3 protein is CASSLVGSNTEAFF. The CDR3 nucleotides are TGCGCCAGCAGCTTGGTGGGCAGCAACACTGAAGCTTTCTTT. Full variable domain (rest looked up from reference TRBV5-1 and TRBJ1-1): KAGVTQTPRYLIKTRGQQVTLSCSPISGHRSVSWYQQTPGQGLQFLFEYFSETQRNKGNFPGRFSGRQFSNSRSEMNVSTLELGDSALYLCASSLVGSNTEAFFGQGTRLTVV.

The chain carries TRBV21-1 and TRBJ2-7; the tabulated D call, TRBD1, remains unverified against the DNA. TRBV21-1 is termed a pseudogene. The CDR3 is 14 residues long. The CDR3, as DNA: TGTGCCAGCAGCGGGGATCGGCGTTACAGGGAGCAGTACTTC. Translating gives CASSGDRRYREQYF.

This clone was observed a single time. The rearrangement joins TRBV5-8 to TRBJ1-2, with 8 positions matching TRBD1. The CDR3 is 15 residues long. Germline assignment: CDR1 SGHTS and CDR2 YDEGEE. Trimming cost V 4 bases and J 8 bases; bases outside gene matches: 13. In DNA form, the CDR3 reads TGTGCCAGCAGCATTGGACAGGGCCTTCTAGAGGGCTACACCTTC. It encodes CASSIGQGLLEGYTF.

V gene TRBV2 combines with J gene TRBJ2-1; D might be TRBD2 (6 bases). This CDR3 contains 14 residues. Germline CDR1 is SNHLY and CDR2 is FYNNEI. Trimming shortened V by 8 bases and J by 6 bases, and 17 bases separated the two germline ends. CDR3 residues: CASGNGSALNEQFF. Here the CDR3 DNA reads TGTGCCAGCGGGAACGGGAGTGCCCTCAATGAGCAGTTCTTC.

The chain carries TRBV5-1 and TRBJ2-3; a weak D match, TRBD2 (6 bases). The CDR3 loop spans 13 amino acids. The germline V gene has CDR1 SGHRS and CDR2 YFSETQ. The germline V and J ends were trimmed by 6 bases and 0 bases, with 8 bases remaining between them. The DNA of the CDR3 is TGCGCCAGCAAGGAGGGTAGCACAGATACGCAGTATTTT. This gives the protein CASKEGSTDTQYF.

The gene calls are TRBV27 and TRBJ2-7; maybe TRBD1 (6 bases). V was cut by 0 bases and J by 2 bases, with 11 bases left in between. Germline V gene lookup returns CDR1 MNHEY and CDR2 SMNVEV (reference sequence). The CDR3 runs to 15 residues. CDR3 coding DNA: TGTGCCAGCAGTTTATCGCAAGCAGGGGCCTACGAGCAGTACTTC. This translates into CASSLSQAGAYEQYF.